These T cell receptor beta chains were read from a single sample in a study of identical twins. TCRdb used MiXCR to reprocess the 5' RACE reads, holding one entry per CDR3 protein. The sample yields approximately 150,000 distinct CDR3 sequences, under 4.5% seen once. The specimen was memory T cells sorted from blood. These receptors originate from a man aged 18 to 30 in good health. CDR3s include the opening cysteine and the closing phenylalanine or tryptophan. The order of the fields is J gene, clone size, V gene, D gene, CDR3 protein, CDR3 DNA. A D gene is named only where the DNA matches it firmly. A row's size may be missing; if present it is once, few, many or a size class.

TRBJ2-3,many,TRBV4-1,-,CASSQGAADTQYF,TGCGCCAGCAGCCAAGGGGCGGCAGATACGCAGTATTTT
TRBJ1-2,many,TRBV6-1,-,CASSKSSPNYGYTF,TGTGCCAGCAGCAAGTCATCCCCTAACTATGGCTACACCTTC
TRBJ2-7,many,TRBV5-1,-,CASSPRGTLSYEQYF,TGCGCCAGCAGCCCCCGTGGAACCCTCTCCTACGAGCAGTACTTC
TRBJ2-1,many,TRBV6-5,TRBD2,CASSYLGLAGGNEQFF,TGTGCCAGCAGTTACCTGGGACTAGCGGGAGGGAATGAGCAGTTCTTC
TRBJ2-1,many,TRBV5-1,-,CASSIGRSGIADLNNEQFF,TGCGCCAGCAGCATAGGCCGATCGGGGATTGCCGATCTAAACAATGAGCAGTTCTTC
TRBJ2-1,many,TRBV12-3/TRBV12-4,TRBD1,CATLRDRASNEQFF,TGTGCCACTCTCCGGGACAGGGCCTCTAATGAGCAGTTCTTC
TRBJ2-4,-,TRBV30,TRBD2,CAWSGSRGLAGIQYF,TGTGCCTGGAGTGGAAGTCGAGGACTAGCTGGCATTCAGTACTTC
TRBJ2-1,many,TRBV20-1,-,CSARVDLYNEQFF,TGCAGTGCTAGAGTTGATCTGTACAATGAGCAGTTCTTC
TRBJ1-6,many,TRBV6-1,-,CASMRSGNSPLHF,TGTGCCAGCATGCGGAGTGGGAATTCACCCCTCCACTTT
TRBJ1-1,many,TRBV20-1,TRBD1,CSGQGQMNTEAFF,TGCAGTGGGCAGGGACAGATGAACACTGAAGCTTTCTTT
TRBJ1-4,many,TRBV20-1,TRBD1,CSASRTGGRMGEKLSF,TGCAGTGCTAGTCGGACAGGGGGTAGGATGGGTGAAAAACTGTCTTTT
TRBJ2-2,many,TRBV12-3/TRBV12-4,TRBD2,CASTSGRTGELFF,TGTGCCAGCACCAGCGGGAGGACCGGGGAGCTGTTTTTT
TRBJ2-1,many,TRBV7-9,-,CASSLDRSNEQFF,TGTGCCAGCAGCTTAGATCGCAGTAATGAGCAGTTCTTC
TRBJ2-3,many,TRBV10-3,TRBD2,CATLAGGADTQYF,TGTGCCACCCTAGCGGGAGGGGCAGATACGCAGTATTTT
TRBJ1-5,many,TRBV5-5,-,CASSLSGQTPSPQHF,TGTGCCAGCAGCTTGTCCGGACAGACCCCGTCGCCCCAGCATTTT
TRBJ2-7,many,TRBV5-1,-,CASSLGPATYEQYF,TGCGCCAGCAGCTTGGGTCCAGCTACCTACGAGCAGTACTTC
TRBJ2-4,many,TRBV12-3/TRBV12-4,TRBD1,CASSFTGENIQYF,TGTGCCAGCAGTTTTACAGGGGAAAACATTCAGTACTTC